Listed below are T cell receptor beta chains from one sample, sequenced in a study of T cell repertoires and HLA-DP antigens. Only in-frame clones appear in the TCRdb table, and some are missing; sequencing was by immunoSEQ multiplex PCR. Here the sample spans tens of thousands of clones, around four fifths being singletons. No antigen has been identified for these receptors. Sequencing was performed on CD4+ T cells from PBMCs. These receptors were collected from a man between 60 and 75 years old in good health and CMV-seronegative. The CDR3 runs from the conserved cysteine through the conserved F or W. The D gene is left open where the match is weak. The size of a clone is reported for some rows only, either as once, few or many, or as a class for expanded clones.

d_call: -; j_call: TRBJ2-1; clone_size: -; v_call: TRBV5-6; cdr3_length: 11; cdr3_aa: CASSLRVEQFF; cdr3_nt: TGTGCCAGCAGCTTGAGGGTCGAGCAGTTCTTC
d_call: TRBD1; j_call: TRBJ1-2; clone_size: -; v_call: TRBV7-2; cdr3_length: 15; cdr3_aa: CASSPQTGGGSGYTF; cdr3_nt: TGTGCCAGCAGCCCCCAGACAGGGGGCGGGTCTGGCTACACCTTC
d_call: TRBD2; j_call: TRBJ2-1; clone_size: -; v_call: TRBV18; cdr3_length: 15; cdr3_aa: CASSPTSVPVNEQFF; cdr3_nt: TGTGCCAGCTCACCCACTAGCGTCCCAGTCAATGAGCAGTTCTTC
d_call: -; j_call: TRBJ1-1; clone_size: -; v_call: TRBV18; cdr3_length: 15; cdr3_aa: CASSPEQGLNTEAFF; cdr3_nt: TGTGCCAGCTCACCCGAACAGGGTCTGAACACTGAAGCTTTCTTT
d_call: -; j_call: TRBJ1-2; clone_size: -; v_call: TRBV18; cdr3_length: 12; cdr3_aa: CASSARSYGYTF; cdr3_nt: TGTGCCAGCTCGGCACGGAGCTATGGCTACACCTTC
d_call: -; j_call: TRBJ1-1; clone_size: -; v_call: TRBV5-1; cdr3_length: 13; cdr3_aa: CASRGGMNTEAFF; cdr3_nt: TGCGCCAGCAGAGGGGGGATGAACACTGAAGCTTTCTTT
d_call: -; j_call: TRBJ1-2; clone_size: -; v_call: TRBV5-1; cdr3_length: 14; cdr3_aa: CASSPLERYYGYTF; cdr3_nt: TGCGCCAGCAGCCCCCTAGAGCGGTATTATGGCTACACCTTC
d_call: -; j_call: TRBJ2-7; clone_size: -; v_call: TRBV29-1; cdr3_length: 14; cdr3_aa: CSVKGQQSSYEQYF; cdr3_nt: TGCAGCGTTAAAGGACAGCAGAGCTCCTACGAGCAGTACTTC
d_call: TRBD1; j_call: TRBJ1-6; clone_size: few; v_call: TRBV30; cdr3_length: 12; cdr3_aa: CAWRTGDSPLHF; cdr3_nt: TGTGCCTGGAGGACAGGGGATTCACCCCTCCACTTT
d_call: -; j_call: TRBJ1-5; clone_size: -; v_call: TRBV7-2; cdr3_length: 15; cdr3_aa: CASSLLGLGNQPQHF; cdr3_nt: TGTGCCAGCAGCTTACTAGGTTTGGGGAATCAGCCCCAGCATTTT
d_call: -; j_call: TRBJ1-6; clone_size: -; v_call: TRBV27; cdr3_length: 13; cdr3_aa: CASSSGAGSPLHF; cdr3_nt: TGTGCCAGCAGTTCGGGGGCGGGTTCACCCCTCCACTTT
d_call: TRBD1; j_call: TRBJ2-2; clone_size: -; v_call: TRBV19; cdr3_length: 14; cdr3_aa: CASSGTGDTGELFF; cdr3_nt: TGTGCCAGTAGTGGGACAGGGGACACCGGGGAGCTGTTTTTT
d_call: -; j_call: TRBJ1-2; clone_size: once; v_call: TRBV5-6; cdr3_length: 16; cdr3_aa: CASSISSDGNNYGYTF; cdr3_nt: TGTGCCAGCAGTATAAGTTCGGACGGAAACAACTATGGCTACACCTTC
d_call: -; j_call: TRBJ1-3; clone_size: -; v_call: TRBV7-8; cdr3_length: 14; cdr3_aa: CASSLGGGGNTIYF; cdr3_nt: TGTGCCAGCAGCTTAGGAGGGGGAGGAAACACCATATATTTT
d_call: TRBD1; j_call: TRBJ1-4; clone_size: -; v_call: TRBV6-5; cdr3_length: 14; cdr3_aa: CASNRGQGDEKLFF; cdr3_nt: TGTGCCAGCAACAGAGGACAGGGGGATGAAAAACTGTTTTTT
d_call: -; j_call: TRBJ2-3; clone_size: -; v_call: TRBV5-3; cdr3_length: 15; cdr3_aa: CARSLKTGWADTQYF; cdr3_nt: TGTGCCAGAAGCTTGAAAACGGGATGGGCAGATACGCAGTATTTT
d_call: TRBD2; j_call: TRBJ2-3; clone_size: few; v_call: TRBV7-2; cdr3_length: 16; cdr3_aa: CASSLAARGGADTQYF; cdr3_nt: TGTGCCAGCAGCTTAGCCGCACGGGGGGGTGCAGATACGCAGTATTTT
d_call: -; j_call: TRBJ1-1; clone_size: -; v_call: TRBV5-6; cdr3_length: 14; cdr3_aa: CASSLVRARTEAFF; cdr3_nt: TGTGCCAGCAGCTTGGTGAGGGCACGCACTGAAGCTTTCTTT
d_call: -; j_call: TRBJ1-4; clone_size: few; v_call: TRBV28; cdr3_length: 11; cdr3_aa: CASRGGEKLFF; cdr3_nt: TGTGCCAGCAGGGGGGGGGAAAAACTGTTTTTT
d_call: -; j_call: TRBJ2-3; clone_size: -; v_call: TRBV6-4; cdr3_length: 15; cdr3_aa: CASSDRVGGPDTQYF; cdr3_nt: TGTGCCAGCAGTGACAGGGTGGGGGGGCCGGATACGCAGTATTTT
d_call: -; j_call: TRBJ2-5; clone_size: -; v_call: TRBV20-1; cdr3_length: 11; cdr3_aa: CSAGAGETQYF; cdr3_nt: TGCAGTGCCGGAGCCGGAGAGACCCAGTACTTC
d_call: -; j_call: TRBJ1-5; clone_size: -; v_call: TRBV7-2; cdr3_length: 15; cdr3_aa: CASSLAAPSNQPQHF; cdr3_nt: TGTGCCAGCAGCTTAGCAGCCCCGAGCAATCAGCCCCAGCATTTT
d_call: -; j_call: TRBJ2-2; clone_size: -; v_call: TRBV4-1; cdr3_length: 18; cdr3_aa: CASSQGSIRVGGSGELFF; cdr3_nt: TGCGCCAGCAGCCAAGGCAGCATCAGGGTTGGAGGGTCCGGGGAGCTGTTTTTT
d_call: -; j_call: TRBJ2-6; clone_size: -; v_call: TRBV7-3; cdr3_length: 13; cdr3_aa: CASSLDGANVLTF; cdr3_nt: TGTGCCAGCAGCTTAGACGGGGCCAACGTCCTGACTTTC
d_call: TRBD2; j_call: TRBJ2-7; clone_size: -; v_call: TRBV6-5; cdr3_length: 14; cdr3_aa: CASSYLSGGYEQYF; cdr3_nt: TGTGCCAGCAGTTATCTGAGCGGGGGTTACGAGCAGTACTTC
d_call: -; j_call: TRBJ2-3; clone_size: -; v_call: TRBV5-1; cdr3_length: 13; cdr3_aa: CASSYRVEDTQYF; cdr3_nt: TGCGCCAGCAGCTATCGGGTGGAGGATACGCAGTATTTT
d_call: -; j_call: TRBJ1-2; clone_size: few; v_call: TRBV25-1; cdr3_length: 12; cdr3_aa: CASSFHGDGYTF; cdr3_nt: TGTGCCAGCAGTTTCCACGGGGATGGCTACACCTTC
d_call: -; j_call: TRBJ1-2; clone_size: once; v_call: TRBV14; cdr3_length: 15; cdr3_aa: CASSPNRRANYGYTF; cdr3_nt: TGTGCCAGCAGCCCAAACAGGAGGGCTAACTATGGCTACACCTTC
d_call: -; j_call: TRBJ2-1; clone_size: -; v_call: TRBV5-4; cdr3_length: 11; cdr3_aa: CASANYNEQFF; cdr3_nt: TGTGCCAGCGCTAACTACAATGAGCAGTTCTTC
d_call: -; j_call: TRBJ1-5; clone_size: few; v_call: TRBV7-9; cdr3_length: 12; cdr3_aa: CASSLANQPQHF; cdr3_nt: TGTGCCAGCAGCTTAGCGAATCAGCCCCAGCATTTT
d_call: TRBD2; j_call: TRBJ2-1; clone_size: once; v_call: TRBV29-1; cdr3_length: 13; cdr3_aa: CSVSGLAVNEQFF; cdr3_nt: TGCAGCGTTTCAGGACTAGCGGTAAATGAGCAGTTCTTC